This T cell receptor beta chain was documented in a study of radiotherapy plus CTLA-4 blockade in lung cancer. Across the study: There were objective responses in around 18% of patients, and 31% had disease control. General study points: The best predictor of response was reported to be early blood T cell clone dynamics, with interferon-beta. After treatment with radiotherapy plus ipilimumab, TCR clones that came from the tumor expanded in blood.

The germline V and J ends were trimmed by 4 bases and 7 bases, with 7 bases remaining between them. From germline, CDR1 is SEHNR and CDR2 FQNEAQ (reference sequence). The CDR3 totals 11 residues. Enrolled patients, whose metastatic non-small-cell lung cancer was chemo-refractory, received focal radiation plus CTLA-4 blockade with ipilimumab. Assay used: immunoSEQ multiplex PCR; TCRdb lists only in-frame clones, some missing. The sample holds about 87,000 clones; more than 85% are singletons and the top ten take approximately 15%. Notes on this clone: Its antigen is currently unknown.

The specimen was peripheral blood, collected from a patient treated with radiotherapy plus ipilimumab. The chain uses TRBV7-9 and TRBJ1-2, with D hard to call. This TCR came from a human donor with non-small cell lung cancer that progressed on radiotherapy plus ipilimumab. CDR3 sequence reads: CASSSMGGYTF. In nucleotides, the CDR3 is TGTGCCAGCAGCTCGATGGGTGGCTACACCTTC.